The 27 T cell receptor beta chains presented below share a single source sample, sequenced in a study of beta chain features in type 1 diabetes. The whole isolated RNA underwent reverse transcription, so sequencing captured expressed TCRB transcripts. This table comes from immunoSEQ multiplex PCR, and its TCRdb copy is limited to in-frame clones, with some not included. The data contain 300,000 to 350,000 clones, 14% of them singletons. Sequenced sample: central memory CD4+ T cells from blood. Source of these receptors: a man in his thirties or forties in good health.

Only a few counts were recorded for this clone. The CDR3 bases are TGTGCCAGCAGTCCCCCCGGGACTAGGGACACCGGGGAGCTGTTTTTT. Translating it yields CASSPPGTRDTGELFF. V and J are TRBV7-9 and TRBJ2-2; TRBD2 matches at 8 bases. The germline gives CDR1 SEHNR, CDR2 FQNEAQ (reference sequence). This CDR3 is 16 amino acids long. With V trimmed by 6 bases and J by 3 bases, 9 bases remained unmatched.

This clone showed up just a few times. The rearrangement joins TRBV4-1 to TRBJ2-4; D ambiguous. In germline, CDR1 is MGHRA, CDR2 YSYEKL. V was pared by 0 bases and J by 0 bases, with 12 bases between. The CDR3 consists of 17 residues. CDR3 sequence: CASSQDVEDLAKNIQYF. The CDR3 bases are TGCGCCAGCAGCCAAGACGTAGAGGATTTAGCCAAAAACATTCAGTACTTC.

The table lists this clone with a few counts. The rearrangement uses TRBV2 and TRBJ1-4, with a tentative D call TRBD1 (6 bases). CDR1 SNHLY and CDR2 FYNNEI come from the germline V gene. The CDR3 runs 13 residues. Trimming left V 7 bases short and J 7 bases short, with 13 bases between. The CDR3 DNA sequence: TGTGCCAGCAACAGGGACGGAGGTGAAAAACTGTTTTTT. This encodes CASNRDGGEKLFF.

The V call is TRBV5-6, the J call TRBJ2-1; D possibly corresponds to TRBD1 (6 bases). This CDR3 comprises 14 residues. The germline V gene has CDR1 SGHDT and CDR2 YYEEEE. The ends were cut back, 1 base at V and 5 bases at J, with 10 bases in the middle. The CDR3 DNA sequence: TGTGCCAGCAGCTTGCCGGGACACGACAATGAGCAGTTCTTC. It codes for CASSLPGHDNEQFF.

This clone was recorded a few times. CDR3 protein: CASGVQGYTEAFF. In DNA, the CDR3 is TGTGCCAGCGGGGTACAGGGGTACACTGAAGCTTTCTTT. The V call is TRBV10-3, the J call TRBJ1-1, with 7 positions matching TRBD1. Trimming removed 10 bases from V and 3 bases from J; junction bases left unmatched: 8. Germline CDR1 ENHRY, CDR2 SYGVKD. The CDR3 runs 13 residues.

This clone has only a few counts. The chain employs TRBV5-5 and TRBJ2-5; the D gene is possibly TRBD1 (6 bases). CDR3 length equals 14 residues. Trimming pared 4 bases from V and 1 base from J, leaving 11 bases between. CDR1 and CDR2 (germline): SGHKS, YYEKEE (reference sequence). The CDR3 DNA reads as TGTGCCAGCAGCCAGGGGACAAGCCAAGAGACCCAGTACTTC. Translated, it gives CASSQGTSQETQYF. Complete variable domain (other parts from reference TRBV5-5 and TRBJ2-5): DAGVTQSPTHLIKTRGQQVTLRCSPISGHKSVSWYQQVLGQGPQFIFQYYEKEERGRGNFPDRFSARQFPNYSSELNVNALLLGDSALYLCASSQGTSQETQYFGPGTRLLVL.

This clone was recorded a few times. This chain connects TRBV4-2 to TRBJ2-7, with D possibly called TRBD1 or TRBD2 (6 bases each). The CDR3 contains 13 residues. Germline V gives CDR1 LGHNA, CDR2 YNFKEQ. Trimming took off 4 bases at V and 3 bases at J, with 10 bases between the two ends. Here the CDR3 reads CASSRRDIYEQYF. The CDR3 nucleotides read TGTGCCAGCAGCCGGAGGGACATCTACGAGCAGTACTTC.

In this sample, this clone turned up many times. A junction boundary mismatches the germline segment, possibly from a read error. The gene calls are TRBV7-9 and TRBJ2-7, with TRBD1 identical over 8 bases. The germline gives CDR1 SEHNR, CDR2 FQNEAQ (reference sequence). The CDR3 sequence is 12 residues long. The CDR3 reads CASSGQGQELVF. Written as DNA, the CDR3 is TGTGCCAGCAGCGGTCAGGGACAGGAGCTCGTTTTC.

This chain links TRBV4-1 with TRBJ1-5; 7 bases match TRBD1. V lost 0 bases to trimming and J lost 4 bases; unmatched junction nucleotides: 18. From germline, CDR1 is MGHRA and CDR2 YSYEKL. This CDR3 has 20 amino acids. In nucleotides, the CDR3 is TGCGCCAGCAGCCAAGATCTGGGGAAGGGGGCTCCTCACCCAAATCAGCCCCAGCATTTT. It specifies CASSQDLGKGAPHPNQPQHF.

This clone was recorded many times. This chain links TRBV10-3 with TRBJ1-1; no definite D call. In germline, CDR1 is ENHRY, CDR2 SYGVKD. The V and J ends lost 8 bases and 1 base respectively, with 8 bases between them. The CDR3 runs to 12 residues. The CDR3: CAIAGRNTEAFF. The CDR3 region has the DNA TGTGCCATCGCCGGACGGAACACTGAAGCTTTCTTT.

CDR3 sequence reads: CSVGGRDGGPGETQYF. The DNA of the CDR3 is TGCAGCGTTGGTGGGCGGGATGGGGGGCCTGGAGAGACCCAGTACTTC. The rearrangement links TRBV29-1 to TRBJ2-5, with D tentatively TRBD1 or TRBD2 (6 bases each). The CDR3 consists of 16 residues. Germline CDR1 is SQVTM and CDR2 is ANQGSEA. V was cut by 4 bases and J by 4 bases, with 22 bases left in between.

This clone has a handful of counts. J is TRBJ1-1 and V is TRBV7-9; TRBD1 aligns across 7 bases. This CDR3 has 14 residues. Germline loops: CDR1 SEHNR, CDR2 FQNEAQ (reference sequence). The ends lost 7 bases at V and 5 bases at J; junction bases unmatched: 10. The CDR3 region is CASKPETGKTEAFF. CDR3 DNA sequence: TGTGCCAGCAAACCTGAGACAGGGAAAACTGAAGCTTTCTTT.

This chain joins TRBV18 and TRBJ2-1, with 11 bases matching TRBD2. The CDR3 extends over 15 amino acids. Germline loops: CDR1 KGHSH, CDR2 LQKENI. Unmatched junction bases numbered 6, after V lost 6 bases and J lost 5 bases. CDR3 DNA: TGTGCCAGCTCCTTAGCGGGAGGGCTAAACAATGAGCAGTTCTTC. Its translation: CASSLAGGLNNEQFF.

The DNA of the CDR3 is TGTGCCAGCAGTCGGGTGGCGGAAGCTTTCTTT. Translated, it gives CASSRVAEAFF. The chain combines TRBV6-1 with TRBJ1-1; no firm D call. V gave up 5 bases and J gave up 8 bases, with 9 bases separating them. The CDR3 has 11 residues. Germline V lookup: CDR1 MNHNS, CDR2 SASEGT.

V and J are TRBV7-2 and TRBJ2-1, with TRBD2 identical over 10 bases. J was trimmed by 8 bases and V by 6 bases; bases with no gene match: 13. Germline V gives CDR1 SGHTA, CDR2 FQGNSA. The CDR3 totals 16 residues. The CDR3 DNA reads TGTGCCAGCAGAAACCAAGCGGGGGGGCTGTTGGATGAGCAGTTCTTC. This gives the protein CASRNQAGGLLDEQFF.

There are many counts of this clone. DNA of the CDR3: TGTGCCAGCAGCCCTCCGCGGACAGGGGCCTACGAGCAGTACTTC. This codes for CASSPPRTGAYEQYF. The rearrangement joins TRBV28 to TRBJ2-7, with 9 bases matching TRBD1. V trimming: 6 bases; J trimming: 2 bases; junction bases outside the gene matches: 8. The germline CDR1 and CDR2 sequences are MDHEN and SYDVKM. This CDR3 has 15 residues.

This clone was seen a handful of times. The chain carries TRBV4-2 and TRBJ2-1, with TRBD2 identical over 8 bases. CDR3 length equals 17 residues. Germline V gene data show CDR1 as LGHNA and CDR2 as YNFKEQ. The junction had 13 bases not matched to a gene; V was cut back by 2 bases and J by 7 bases. CDR3 in amino acids: CASSQMVSGGAWNEQFF. The CDR3 nucleotides are TGTGCCAGCAGCCAAATGGTATCGGGGGGGGCCTGGAATGAGCAGTTCTTC.

The chain has TRBV6-5 and TRBJ1-2, with unresolved D. This CDR3 is built from 13 residues. Germline V gene data show CDR1 as MNHEY and CDR2 as SVGAGI. The V end lost 5 bases, the J end lost 1 base, and 8 bases lay between the germline ends. DNA for the CDR3: TGTGCCAGCAGTAAAGCCATTAACTATGGCTACACCTTC. It translates to CASSKAINYGYTF.

This clone has more than one count but fewer than ten. The genes are TRBV5-8 and TRBJ2-5, with TRBD2 as a possible D gene (5 bases). Per the germline V gene, CDR1 is SGHTS and CDR2 is YDEGEE. With 0 bases removed from V and 0 bases from J, the gap between germline ends came to 9 bases. CDR3 size: 15 residues. For the CDR3, the DNA is TGTGCCAGCAGCTTGGGTCGGGGTGACCAAGAGACCCAGTACTTC. It is translated as CASSLGRGDQETQYF. Supplemented by reference TRBV5-8 and TRBJ2-5, the full variable domain reads EAGVTQSPTHLIKTRGQQATLRCSPISGHTSVYWYQQALGLGLQFLLWYDEGEERNRGNFPPRFSGRQFPNYSSELNVNALELEDSALYLCASSLGRGDQETQYFGPGTRLLVL.

This clone came up a few times. The chain combines TRBV5-6 with TRBJ2-7; D is perhaps TRBD1 (5 bases). The CDR3 runs 16 residues. Trimming removed 5 bases at V and 2 bases at J, with 20 bases between. Germline CDR1 reads SGHDT; CDR2 reads YYEEEE. CDR3 residues: CASRLMRRVITYEQYV. The CDR3 region has the DNA TGTGCCAGCAGATTAATGCGCAGGGTCATCACCTACGAGCAGTACGTC.

This clone was recorded a few times. J is TRBJ2-5 and V is TRBV30; weak D call: TRBD2 (6 bases). The V and J ends lost 2 bases and 4 bases respectively, with 11 bases between them. From germline, CDR1 is GTSNPN and CDR2 SVGIG (reference sequence). CDR3 length equals 13 residues. This chain's CDR3 is CAWSLPGVETQYF. CDR3 coding DNA: TGTGCCTGGAGTCTCCCGGGAGTAGAGACCCAGTACTTC.

This clone was detected ten times or more. Here the CDR3 DNA reads TGTGCCAGCAGCTCGCGGGCCGGGGGAGAGACCCAGTACTTC. The encoded protein is CASSSRAGGETQYF. The chain recombines TRBV5-4 with TRBJ2-5; maybe TRBD2 (6 bases). V lost 3 bases, J lost 4 bases, and 13 bases lay in between. The germline V gene encodes CDR1 SGHNT and CDR2 YYREEE (reference sequence). CDR3 size: 14 residues.

This clone was counted at least ten times. This chain joins TRBV5-1 and TRBJ1-2; 8 bases are shared with TRBD1. V was pared by 4 bases and J by 8 bases, with 10 bases of the junction left unmatched. Germline V gene lookup returns CDR1 SGHRS and CDR2 YFSETQ. The CDR3 is 14 residues long. The CDR3 bases are TGCGCCAGCAGCCCAGGACAGGGAGTAGGAGGCTACACCTTC. Translated, it gives CASSPGQGVGGYTF. The full variable domain, completed using reference TRBV5-1 and TRBJ1-2, is KAGVTQTPRYLIKTRGQQVTLSCSPISGHRSVSWYQQTPGQGLQFLFEYFSETQRNKGNFPGRFSGRQFSNSRSEMNVSTLELGDSALYLCASSPGQGVGGYTFGSGTRLTVV.

This clone was recorded at least ten times. The chain carries TRBV2 and TRBJ2-6, with 10 bases identical to TRBD2. This CDR3 is built from 17 residues. Losses at the gene ends were 2 bases for V and 0 bases for J; bases not matched to a gene: 1. Germline CDR1 and CDR2: SNHLY and FYNNEI. The DNA of the CDR3 is TGTGCCAGCAGTGAAACTAGCGGGAACTCTGGGGCCAACGTCCTGACTTTC. Residues: CASSETSGNSGANVLTF.

The gene calls are TRBV5-6 and TRBJ2-7; 12 bases agree with TRBD2. V shed 2 bases and J 4 bases; nucleotides not matched to a gene: 4. This CDR3 has 15 residues. CDR1 SGHDT and CDR2 YYEEEE come from the germline V gene. CDR3 sequence reads: CASSFRTSGIYEQYV. The CDR3 bases are TGTGCCAGCAGCTTTCGGACTAGCGGGATTTACGAGCAGTACGTC.

This clone turned up a few times. J is TRBJ2-7 and V is TRBV5-5; D perhaps matches TRBD2 (6 bases). V shed 0 bases and J shed 2 bases, with 9 bases lying between them. CDR3 length: 14 amino acids. Germline CDR1 SGHKS, CDR2 YYEKEE (reference sequence). In nucleotides, the CDR3 is TGTGCCAGCAGCTTGGTGGGCGGGACCTACGAGCAGTACGTC. Translated, it gives CASSLVGGTYEQYV.

In its sample, this clone was seen many times. The J gene is TRBJ2-1, the V gene TRBV7-9; TRBD1 might be the D (5 bases). Germline V lookup: CDR1 SEHNR, CDR2 FQNEAQ (reference sequence). Trimming removed 5 bases at V and 9 bases at J, with 17 bases between. The CDR3 length is 14 residues. The CDR3 sequence is CASSRQGRGGEQFF. Written as DNA, the CDR3 is TGTGCCAGCAGCCGGCAGGGAAGGGGTGGTGAGCAGTTCTTC.